This T cell receptor beta chain was obtained from a study of blood T cell repertoires in COVID-19 (dated by TCRdb to the early 2020s). Concerning the study at large: Samples from collaborators originated in the United States, Italy and Spain and spanned both the acute and convalescent phases of COVID-19. Where available, HLA class I and class II types were taken from metadata supplied by the sample provider and were not determined by assay-based typing. Deeply sampled blood TCRbeta repertoires from subjects exposed to, actively infected with, or recovered from COVID-19 were included in the dataset. Sample metadata almost always included a de-identified subject ID, COVID-19 status, age in years and sex. The samples were drawn from two sources: the first 160 participants of the ongoing ImmuneRACE study, and 1,000 to 1,500 subjects contributed by 6 global collaborators. The repertoires were made available in a free public database intended to serve as a resource for research on the immune response to SARS-CoV-2. The prospective study material was composed of cDNA or gDNA derived from T cells, B-cell-depleted T cells, or PBMCs. The study at large found these results: The quantity of clinical and demographic metadata differed by source and by participant and was supplied without curation.

At one collaborating source in Seattle, patients were enrolled during active infection and were followed longitudinally through the course of disease. Each collaborating institution followed its own protocols to collect whole blood in K2EDTA tubes. Collaborator samples were shipped for TCRbeta analysis as frozen whole blood, isolated PBMCs, or DNA extracted from either sample type. The CDR3 measures 12 amino acids from cysteine to phenylalanine. CDR3 DNA only is kept here, 36 bases in frame from base 1. TCRbeta CDR3 regions were amplified from genomic DNA by means of the immunoSEQ Assay, a bias-controlled multiplex PCR. The original methods were these. The number of nucleated cells in each sample was estimated by amplification of reference gene primers within the assay. To quantify the absolute abundance of each unique TCRbeta CDR3 rearrangement, sequence reads were collapsed and filtered. For each sample, productive Simpson clonality was calculated as the square root of Simpson's diversity index across productive rearrangements. TCRdb retrieved this table from immuneACCESS and kept in-frame rearrangements only. Not all clones are present; in checked studies, unresolved V genes account for under half, and no reason is known for the remainder. V and J calls and clone size come straight from that table; D and trimming were deduced from the DNA. The sample data list about 240,000 clones, and 75% to 85% of these were observed just once. The ten biggest clones cover 8% to 10% of the sample.

A remark on this clone: Its antigen has not been determined. No quality values exist for individual bases; no much larger clone is one base distant.

The chain uses TRBV21-1 and TRBJ2-5; TRBD2, the table's D call, lacks a check against the DNA. TRBV21-1 is deemed a pseudogene. The clonotype was recovered from a woman older than 75 with COVID-19, enrolled during active disease. Sequencing input: peripheral blood. At the DNA level, the sequence is TGTGCCAGCAGCGGAGGTAGTGAGACCCAGTACTTC. It specifies CASSGGSETQYF.